This T cell receptor (beta chain) originates from a study of shared clonotypes between healthy human individuals. Study-wide context: Each donor contributed plates that comprised three CD4 naive, three CD4 memory, two CD8 naive and one CD8 memory.

Subsets obtained from CD4+ cells comprised CD45RA+ naive and CD45RA-negative memory cells. The assay was immunoSEQ multiplex PCR, and TCRdb's table has in-frame clones only and misses some. Here the sample spans some 1,100,000 clones, around three quarters being singletons. The V and J ends lost 5 bases and 6 bases respectively, with 12 bases between them. Per the germline V gene, CDR1 is SGHAT and CDR2 is FQNNGV. This CDR3 is built from 13 residues. The receptor's source is a man aged 18 to 30 in good health. Some clones in this sample may be carry-over from other donors' samples. J is TRBJ2-3 and V is TRBV11-2; D is possibly TRBD2 (6 bases). The specimen was memory CD4+ T cells from PBMCs. The subset denotes: CD45RA-negative fraction. CDR3 sequence: CASSTRREDTQYF. In DNA, the CDR3 is TGTGCCAGCAGCACCAGACGGGAGGATACGCAGTATTTT. The whole variable domain, filled in from reference TRBV11-2 and TRBJ2-3, reads EAGVAQSPRYKIIEKRQSVAFWCNPISGHATLYWYQQILGQGPKLLIQFQNNGVVDDSQLPKDRFSAERLKGVDSTLKIQPAKLEDSAVYLCASSTRREDTQYFGPGTRLTVL.